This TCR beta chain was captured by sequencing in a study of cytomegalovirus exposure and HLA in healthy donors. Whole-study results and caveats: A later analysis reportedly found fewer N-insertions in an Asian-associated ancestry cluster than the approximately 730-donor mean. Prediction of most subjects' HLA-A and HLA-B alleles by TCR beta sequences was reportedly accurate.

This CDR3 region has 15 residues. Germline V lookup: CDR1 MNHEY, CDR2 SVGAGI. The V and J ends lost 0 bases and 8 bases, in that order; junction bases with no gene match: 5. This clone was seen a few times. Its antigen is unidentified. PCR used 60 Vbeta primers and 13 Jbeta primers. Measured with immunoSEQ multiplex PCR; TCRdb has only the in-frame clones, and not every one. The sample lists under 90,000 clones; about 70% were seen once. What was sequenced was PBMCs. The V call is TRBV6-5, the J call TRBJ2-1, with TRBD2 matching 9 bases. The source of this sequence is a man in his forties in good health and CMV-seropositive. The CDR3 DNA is TGTGCCAGCAGTTACTCGGGTAGCGGGAGCTATGAGCAGTTCTTC. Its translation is CASSYSGSGSYEQFF.